This T cell receptor beta chain is drawn from a study of blood T cell repertoires in COVID-19. Study background: From T cells, B-cell-depleted T cells, or PBMCs came the material, which was cDNA or gDNA.

Germline CDR1 reads SEHNR; CDR2 reads FQNEAQ (reference sequence). J was trimmed by 2 bases and V by 1 base; bases with no gene match: 4. This CDR3 has 16 amino acids. TCRdb's copy holds only in-frame clones and misses some; the assay was immunoSEQ multiplex PCR. The data hold approximately 500,000 clones, with 85% to 90% observed a single time. The V call is TRBV7-9, the J call TRBJ2-3; TRBD2 matches 9 bases. Specimen: peripheral blood. The sequence came from a man aged 18-30 years with COVID-19, enrolled during active disease. This CDR3 is CASSLGRGGSTDTQYF. In DNA form, the CDR3 reads TGTGCCAGCAGCTTAGGGCGGGGGGGATCCACAGATACGCAGTATTTT.